Detailed here is one TCR beta chain. Germline V lookup: CDR1 LGHDT, CDR2 YNNKEL (reference sequence). V lost 0 bases, J lost 5 bases, and 4 bases lay in between. This CDR3 contains 12 residues. Profiled with immunoSEQ multiplex PCR; TCRdb holds only in-frame clones, not every one. The table has around 64,000 clones, over 85% seen once. The data are from a study of control samples from healthy donors and cancer patients. Sequenced material: PBMCs. This TCR came from a man in his 60s with colorectal cancer. This chain uses TRBV3-1 (or the pseudogene TRBV3-2) with TRBJ1-1; D is undetermined. DNA of the CDR3: TGTGCCAGCAGCCAAGATGGGACTGAAGCTTTCTTT. It encodes CASSQDGTEAFF.